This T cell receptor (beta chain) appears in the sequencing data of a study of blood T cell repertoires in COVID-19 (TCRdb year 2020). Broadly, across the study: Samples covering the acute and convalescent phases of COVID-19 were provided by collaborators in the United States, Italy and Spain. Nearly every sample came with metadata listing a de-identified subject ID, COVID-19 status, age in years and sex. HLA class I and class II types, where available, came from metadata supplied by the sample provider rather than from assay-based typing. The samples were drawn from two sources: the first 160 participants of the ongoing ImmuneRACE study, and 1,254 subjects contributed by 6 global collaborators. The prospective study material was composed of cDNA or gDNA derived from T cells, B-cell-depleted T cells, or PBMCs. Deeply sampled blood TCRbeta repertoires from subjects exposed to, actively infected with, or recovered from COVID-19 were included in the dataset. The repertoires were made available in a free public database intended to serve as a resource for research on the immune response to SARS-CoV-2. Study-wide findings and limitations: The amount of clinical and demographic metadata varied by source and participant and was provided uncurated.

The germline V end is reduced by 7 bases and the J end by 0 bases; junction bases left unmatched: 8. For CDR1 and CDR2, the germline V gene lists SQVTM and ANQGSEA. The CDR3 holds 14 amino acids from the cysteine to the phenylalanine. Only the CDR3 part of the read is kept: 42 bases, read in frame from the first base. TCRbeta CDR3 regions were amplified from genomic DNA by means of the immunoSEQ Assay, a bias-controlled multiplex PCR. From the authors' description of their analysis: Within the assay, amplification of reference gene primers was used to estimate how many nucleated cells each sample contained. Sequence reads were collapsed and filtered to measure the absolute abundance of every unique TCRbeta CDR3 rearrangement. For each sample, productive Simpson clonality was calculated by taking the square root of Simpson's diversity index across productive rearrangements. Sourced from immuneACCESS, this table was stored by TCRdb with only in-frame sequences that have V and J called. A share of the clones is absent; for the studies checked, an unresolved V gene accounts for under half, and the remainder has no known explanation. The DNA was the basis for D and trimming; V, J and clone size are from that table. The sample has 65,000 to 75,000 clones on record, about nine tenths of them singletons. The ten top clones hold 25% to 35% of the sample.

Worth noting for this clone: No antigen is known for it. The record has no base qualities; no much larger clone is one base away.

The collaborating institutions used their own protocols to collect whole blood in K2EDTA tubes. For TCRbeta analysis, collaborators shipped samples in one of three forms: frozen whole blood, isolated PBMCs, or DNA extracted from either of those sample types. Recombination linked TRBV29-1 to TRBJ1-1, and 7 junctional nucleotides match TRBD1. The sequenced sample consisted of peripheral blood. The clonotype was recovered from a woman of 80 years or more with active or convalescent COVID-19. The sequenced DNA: TGCAGCGCCGCCTCGACAGGGATGAACACTGAAGCTTTCTTT. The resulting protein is CSAASTGMNTEAFF.